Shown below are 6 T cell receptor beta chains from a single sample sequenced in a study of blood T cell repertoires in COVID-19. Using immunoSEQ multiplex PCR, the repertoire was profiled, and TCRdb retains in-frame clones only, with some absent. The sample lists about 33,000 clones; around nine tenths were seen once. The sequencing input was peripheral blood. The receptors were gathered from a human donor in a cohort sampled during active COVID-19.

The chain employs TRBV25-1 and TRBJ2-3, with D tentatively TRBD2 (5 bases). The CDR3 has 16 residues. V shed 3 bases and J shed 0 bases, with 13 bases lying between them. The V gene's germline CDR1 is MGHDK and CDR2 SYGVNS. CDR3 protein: CASSEGRTDSTDTQYF. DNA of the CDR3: TGTGCCAGCAGTGAGGGGAGAACTGATAGCACAGATACGCAGTATTTT.

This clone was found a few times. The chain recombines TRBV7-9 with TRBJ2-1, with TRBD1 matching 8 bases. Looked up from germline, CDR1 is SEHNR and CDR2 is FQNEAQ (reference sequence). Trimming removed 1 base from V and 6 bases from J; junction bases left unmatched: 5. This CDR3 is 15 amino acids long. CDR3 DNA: TGTGCCAGCAGCTTAGGGACAGGGCCTCTCAATGAGCAGTTCTTC. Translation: CASSLGTGPLNEQFF.

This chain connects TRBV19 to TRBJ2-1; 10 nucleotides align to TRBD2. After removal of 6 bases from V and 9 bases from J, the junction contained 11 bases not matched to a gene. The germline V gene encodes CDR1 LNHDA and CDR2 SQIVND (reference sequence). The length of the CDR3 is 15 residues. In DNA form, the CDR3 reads TGTGCCAGTAGCCCCTTGAAGCGGGGGGGCTTTGAGCAGTTCTTC. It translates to CASSPLKRGGFEQFF.

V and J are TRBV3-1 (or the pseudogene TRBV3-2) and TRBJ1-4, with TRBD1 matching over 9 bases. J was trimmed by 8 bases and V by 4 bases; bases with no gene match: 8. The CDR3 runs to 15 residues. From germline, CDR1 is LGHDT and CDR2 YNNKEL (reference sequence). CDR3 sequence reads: CASSRFRDRVEKLFF. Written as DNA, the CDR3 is TGTGCCAGCAGCCGATTCCGGGACAGGGTAGAAAAACTGTTTTTT.

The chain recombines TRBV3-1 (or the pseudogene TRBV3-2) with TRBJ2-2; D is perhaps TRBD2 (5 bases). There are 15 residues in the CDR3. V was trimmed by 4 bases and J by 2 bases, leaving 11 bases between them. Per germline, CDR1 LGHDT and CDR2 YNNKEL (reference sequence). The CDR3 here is CASSLRTQNTGELFF. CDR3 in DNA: TGTGCCAGCAGCCTCCGGACTCAAAACACCGGGGAGCTGTTTTTT.

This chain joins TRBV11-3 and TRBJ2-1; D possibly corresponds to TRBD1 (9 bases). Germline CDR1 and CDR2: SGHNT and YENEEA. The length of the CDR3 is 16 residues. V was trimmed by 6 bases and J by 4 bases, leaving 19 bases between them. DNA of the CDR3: TGTGCCAGCAGGGGACAGGGACTAGAGGTTTACAATGAGCAGTTCTTC. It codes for CASRGQGLEVYNEQFF.